This TCR beta chain stems from a study of blood T cell repertoires in COVID-19. Study-level background: There were acute and convalescent COVID-19 samples, and they came from the United States, Italy and Spain. From T cells, B-cell-depleted T cells, or PBMCs came the material, which was cDNA or gDNA.

In the original workflow: For nucleated cells, counts were estimated from reference gene primer amplification. Repertoires were generated with immunoSEQ multiplex PCR, while TCRdb's copy carries only in-frame clones and drops some. That table supplies the V and J calls and clone size; D and trimming were determined from the DNA. The sample yields about 40,000 clones, 75% to 80% seen once. The CDR3 totals 14 residues. Germline lookup yields CDR1 SGHVS and CDR2 FNYEAQ. Trimming took 4 bases from V and 4 from J, leaving 11 bases between them. This chain uses TRBV7-6 with TRBJ1-3; possible D gene TRBD1, 5 bases. This clonotype was obtained from a woman in her sixties or seventies with acute or convalescent COVID-19. Input material: peripheral blood. This CDR3 reads CASSSQTDGNTIYF. Written as DNA, the CDR3 is TGTGCCAGCAGCTCCCAGACAGACGGAAACACCATATATTTT.